A single sample gave rise to the 27 T cell receptor beta chains below, sequenced in a study of vaccination and CD4 T cells after COVID-19. Treatment described: roughly ten-day PBMC culture with coronavirus spike peptide pools or control peptides (ViraFEST assay). Antigens of these TCRs are unknown. Once obtained from cultured CD4+ T cells, the DNA was sequenced using the Oncomine TCR Beta short-read assay. MiXCR, run by TCRdb on the PCR reads, gives a single entry per CDR3 protein. The sample contains some 11,000 distinct CDR3 sequences, more than 70% of which appear only once. Sequences were obtained from CD4+ T cells from blood, cultured in vitro. Every receptor here comes from a human donor who had recovered from COVID-19.

The chain couples TRBV27 to TRBJ1-6; tentative D call: TRBD1 (5 bases). The CDR3 has 16 amino acids. Germline CDR1 MNHEY, CDR2 SMNVEV (reference sequence). V was clipped by 8 bases and J by 8 bases, with 22 bases between them. CDR3 in DNA: TGTGCCAGCGGCGCCTCTCGGGGGTTACGGCATTCACCCCTCCACTTT. It encodes CASGASRGLRHSPLHF.

V gene TRBV20-1 combines with J gene TRBJ2-1, with D possibly being TRBD1 (6 bases). The V and J ends lost 7 bases and 9 bases respectively, with 22 bases between them. CDR1 and CDR2 from the germline V gene are DFQATT and SNEGSKA (reference sequence). The CDR3 extends over 14 amino acids. CDR3 DNA: TGCAGTGGCCCGGACAGAACGGGTCTTAGTGAGCAGTTCTTC. It yields the protein CSGPDRTGLSEQFF.

The chain has TRBV7-6 and TRBJ1-5; D unresolved. Looked up from germline, CDR1 is SGHVS and CDR2 is FNYEAQ. This CDR3 has 16 amino acids. The V and J ends lost 0 bases and 1 base respectively, with 10 bases between them. This chain's CDR3 is CASSLAGSSSNQPQHF. CDR3 DNA sequence: TGTGCCAGCAGCTTAGCGGGGTCCTCAAGCAATCAGCCCCAGCATTTT.

V and J are TRBV10-3 and TRBJ1-6, with a weak D call TRBD1 (6 bases). Trimming removed 5 bases from V and 7 bases from J, with 15 bases in between. Germline V lookup: CDR1 ENHRY, CDR2 SYGVKD. The CDR3 is 15 residues long. As DNA, the CDR3 is TGTGCCATCAGTAACCGACAGGCCCCAAATTCACCCCTCCACTTT. Its translation is CAISNRQAPNSPLHF.

Note on this clonotype: Sequence at one end of the junction differs from germline and may be a read error. The chain recombines TRBV15 with TRBJ1-1; a weak D match, TRBD1 (6 bases). From germline, CDR1 is LNHNV and CDR2 YYDKDF (reference sequence). CDR3 length equals 12 residues. The CDR3 DNA reads as TGTGCCACCAGCAGAGGCCGTGACAGGACCGTCTTT. Its protein is CATSRGRDRTVF.

The genes are TRBV6-5 and TRBJ1-2; D gene unclear. Germline V lookup: CDR1 MNHEY, CDR2 SVGAGI. This CDR3 contains 16 residues. V was trimmed by 2 bases and J by 0 bases, leaving 13 bases between them. CDR3 residues: CASSYVAPSPNYGYTF. DNA of the CDR3: TGTGCCAGCAGTTACGTGGCTCCCTCTCCTAACTATGGCTACACCTTC.

The V and J genes are TRBV7-2 and TRBJ2-7, with a tentative D call TRBD1 (5 bases). This CDR3 region has 15 residues. Germline lookup yields CDR1 SGHTA and CDR2 FQGNSA. V lost 5 bases, J lost 2 bases, and 16 bases lay in between. CDR3 residues: CASSPHGAKPYEQYF. The CDR3 DNA sequence: TGTGCCAGCAGCCCCCATGGGGCCAAGCCCTACGAGCAGTACTTC.

In nucleotides, the CDR3 is TGTGCCAGCAGCTTCCGTAGCGGTCCAGATACGCAGTATTTT. Amino acid sequence: CASSFRSGPDTQYF. V gene TRBV7-2 combines with J gene TRBJ2-3; tentative D call: TRBD2 (6 bases). CDR1 and CDR2 (germline): SGHTA, FQGNSA. This CDR3 has 14 residues. V lost 3 bases and J lost 4, with 11 bases in between.

The rearrangement links TRBV7-9 to TRBJ1-2; no firm D call. Trimming took off 3 bases at V and 1 base at J, with 9 bases between the two ends. CDR3 length: 14 residues. CDR1 and CDR2 (germline): SEHNR, FQNEAQ (reference sequence). The CDR3 region is CASSFRPINYGYTF. The CDR3 region has the DNA TGTGCCAGCAGCTTTCGTCCCATTAACTATGGCTACACCTTC.

The genes are TRBV6-2 or TRBV6-3 and TRBJ1-5; D may be TRBD1 (6 bases). Trimming took off 4 bases at V and 0 bases at J, with 16 bases between the two ends. Germline V gene lookup returns CDR1 MNHEY and CDR2 SVGEGT. The CDR3 contains 17 residues. CDR3 amino acids: CASSSDRKGYSNQPQHF. The DNA for the CDR3 is TGTGCCAGCAGTTCGGACAGAAAAGGGTATAGCAATCAGCCCCAGCATTTT.

This chain uses TRBV19 with TRBJ1-2; tentatively, D is TRBD1 (6 bases). Between the trimmed V and J ends, which lost 2 bases and 8 bases, there was a span of 15 bases. CDR3 size: 14 residues. From germline, CDR1 is LNHDA and CDR2 SQIVND (reference sequence). DNA of the CDR3: TGTGCCAGTAGTATATTGAGAGGGGGTGTCGGCTACACCTTC. Translating gives CASSILRGGVGYTF. Looking up the rest from reference TRBV19 and TRBJ1-2 gives the full variable domain: DGGITQSPKYLFRKEGQNVTLSCEQNLNHDAMYWYRQDPGQGLRLIYYSQIVNDFQKGDIAEGYSVSREKKESFPLTVTSAQKNPTAFYLCASSILRGGVGYTFGSGTRLTVV.

CDR3 sequence (DNA): TGTGCCAGCAGCTCGACCGCTGGGTATGGCTACACCTTC. Translated, it gives CASSSTAGYGYTF. This chain links TRBV7-2 with TRBJ1-2; no clear D gene. Trimming pared 4 bases from V and 5 bases from J, leaving 11 bases between. Germline lookup yields CDR1 SGHTA and CDR2 FQGNSA. This CDR3 comprises 13 residues.

V and J are TRBV24-1 and TRBJ1-5, with 8 bases aligning to TRBD1. V lost 2 bases and J lost 5; bases outside the gene matches: 4. CDR3 length: 15 amino acids. The germline gives CDR1 KGHDR, CDR2 SFDVKD. This CDR3 reads CATSDSGQGHQPQHF. The CDR3, as DNA: TGTGCCACCAGTGATTCCGGACAGGGCCATCAGCCCCAGCATTTT.

The rearrangement links TRBV12-3 or TRBV12-4 to TRBJ2-7; no reliable D call. There are 12 residues in the CDR3. V lost 3 bases, J lost 1 base, and 4 bases lay in between. CDR3 coding DNA: TGTGCCAGCAGTTTCTATTCCTACGAGCAGTACTTC. Translation: CASSFYSYEQYF.

This clonotype was picked up a small number of times. This chain uses TRBV20-1 with TRBJ1-2; TRBD1 might be the D (5 bases). The CDR3 has 11 residues. Germline V CDR1 and CDR2: DFQATT, SNEGSKA (reference sequence). V was trimmed by 5 bases and J by 14 bases, leaving 18 bases between them. Written as DNA, the CDR3 is TGCAGTGCTCCGATCCGGGGGTCGGGAACCTTC. This codes for CSAPIRGSGTF.

The chain combines TRBV27 with TRBJ2-6; no clear D gene. Per germline, CDR1 MNHEY and CDR2 SMNVEV (reference sequence). V was trimmed by 1 base and J by 2 bases, leaving 3 bases between them. This CDR3 comprises 14 residues. The CDR3 DNA follows: TGTGCCAGCAGTTTATTCCCTGGGGCCAACGTCCTGACTTTC. Translating it yields CASSLFPGANVLTF.

The genes are TRBV28 and TRBJ1-4; 7 nucleotides match TRBD1. V lost 7 bases and J lost 4; bases outside the gene matches: 3. CDR3 length equals 13 residues. Germline V gives CDR1 MDHEN, CDR2 SYDVKM. CDR3 residues: CASNRGRNEKLFF. CDR3 coding DNA: TGTGCCAGCAACAGGGGTCGTAATGAAAAACTGTTTTTT.

The J gene is TRBJ1-2, the V gene TRBV15; tentatively, D is TRBD1 (6 bases). V was cut by 1 base and J by 8 bases, with 17 bases left in between. Germline V lookup: CDR1 LNHNV, CDR2 YYDKDF (reference sequence). The CDR3 is made up of 15 amino acids. The CDR3 DNA reads as TGTGCCACCAGCAGAGGTGTGGACAGCAATTACGGCTACACCTTC. It yields the protein CATSRGVDSNYGYTF.

This clonotype was detected only once. The rearrangement joins TRBV28 to TRBJ1-1; TRBD1 aligns across 11 bases. CDR1 MDHEN and CDR2 SYDVKM come from the germline V gene. There are 16 residues in the CDR3. After removal of 6 bases from V and 5 bases from J, the junction contained 11 bases not matched to a gene. The CDR3 is CASSVLPGQGGTEAFF. The CDR3 nucleotides are TGTGCCAGCAGCGTGCTCCCGGGACAGGGGGGAACTGAAGCTTTCTTT. Based on the CDR3 plus reference TRBV28 and TRBJ1-1, the full variable domain is DVKVTQSSRYLVKRTGEKVFLECVQDMDHENMFWYRQDPGLGLRLIYFSYDVKMKEKGDIPEGYSVSREKKERFSLILESASTNQTSMYLCASSVLPGQGGTEAFFGQGTRLTVV.

The chain couples TRBV6-2 or TRBV6-3 to TRBJ2-7; TRBD2 agrees at 10 bases. The trim removed 4 bases at V and 2 bases at J, leaving 5 bases unmatched. From germline, CDR1 is MNHEY and CDR2 SVGEGT. The CDR3 is 15 amino acids. CDR3 in amino acids: CASSSAGGGTYEQYF. Written as DNA, the CDR3 is TGTGCCAGCAGTTCAGCGGGAGGGGGAACCTACGAGCAGTACTTC.

The chain links TRBV7-2 to TRBJ2-5, with D possibly being TRBD1 or TRBD2 (5 bases each). The CDR3 totals 15 residues. Germline loops: CDR1 SGHTA, CDR2 FQGNSA. V dropped 5 bases and J dropped 1 base, with 14 bases sitting between them. CDR3 DNA sequence: TGTGCCAGCAGCGAAACTCAGGGACGCCAAGAGACCCAGTACTTC. Translating gives CASSETQGRQETQYF.

This CDR3 is CASSYRGPVNTEAFF. The CDR3 DNA reads TGTGCCAGCAGTTACAGGGGTCCCGTGAACACTGAAGCTTTCTTT. The chain carries TRBV7-9 and TRBJ1-1; 7 positions match TRBD1. The germline V gene has CDR1 SEHNR and CDR2 FQNEAQ (reference sequence). The junction had 7 bases not matched to a gene; V was cut back by 6 bases and J by 0 bases. CDR3 size: 15 residues.

The V gene is TRBV7-9, the J gene TRBJ2-3, with D unresolved. There are 14 residues in the CDR3. With 5 bases removed from V and 2 bases from J, the gap between germline ends came to 11 bases. Germline lookup yields CDR1 SEHNR and CDR2 FQNEAQ (reference sequence). For the CDR3, the DNA is TGTGCCAGCAGCCTTCAGCGATACACAGATACGCAGTATTTT. Translation: CASSLQRYTDTQYF. The full variable domain, in which reference TRBV7-9 and TRBJ2-3 provide the parts outside the CDR3, is DTGVSQNPRHKITKRGQNVTFRCDPISEHNRLYWYRQTLGQGPEFLTYFQNEAQLEKSRLLSDRFSAERPKGSFSTLEIQRTEQGDSAMYLCASSLQRYTDTQYFGPGTRLTVL.

The chain couples TRBV27 to TRBJ1-3; D uncertain. V was cut by 3 bases and J by 0 bases, with 6 bases left in between. Germline V gene sequence: CDR1 MNHEY, CDR2 SMNVEV (reference sequence). CDR3 length: 14 amino acids. The CDR3 sequence: CASSFAHSGNTIYF. Here the CDR3 DNA reads TGTGCCAGCAGTTTTGCCCACTCTGGAAACACCATATATTTT.

The table lists this clonotype with a few counts. The chain joins TRBV6-1 to TRBJ1-2, with TRBD1 matching 8 bases. Germline CDR1 is MNHNS and CDR2 is SASEGT. After removal of 6 bases from V and 6 bases from J, the junction contained 9 bases not matched to a gene. The length of the CDR3 is 14 residues. Here the CDR3 DNA reads TGTGCCAGCAGACGCCTACAGGGGGTGAATGGCTACACCTTC. Translation: CASRRLQGVNGYTF.

The V call is TRBV15, the J call TRBJ1-6, with 7 bases fitting TRBD1. V trimming: 5 bases; J trimming: 5 bases; junction bases outside the gene matches: 0. CDR1 LNHNV and CDR2 YYDKDF come from the germline V gene (reference sequence). The CDR3 covers 13 residues. CDR3 loop: CATSGQDNSPLHF. In DNA, the CDR3 is TGTGCCACCAGCGGACAGGATAATTCACCCCTCCACTTT.

A few counts support this clonotype. The CDR3 DNA reads as TGTGCCAGCAGCTTAATACAGCGCTATGGCTACACCTTC. Translation: CASSLIQRYGYTF. The chain couples TRBV7-2 to TRBJ1-2, with D hard to call. V lost 2 bases to trimming and J lost 4 bases, with 8 bases between them. The CDR3 runs 13 residues. Per the germline V gene, CDR1 is SGHTA and CDR2 is FQGNSA.